This T cell receptor (beta chain) was profiled in a study of PD-L1 blockade in urothelial cancer (TCRdb year 2017). Regarding the complete study: Every patient began therapy in 2014 and was given atezolizumab 1,200 mg intravenously every 3 weeks. Twenty-five of 29 patients were identified as males with urothelial cancer of bladder origin, and a prior smoking history was reported by 18 of 29 patients. An ECOG performance status of 0 or 1 was recorded for the patients, and 0 to 3 prior chemotherapy regimens had been received by the patients. Blood samples were analyzed at two time points: 3 weeks after treatment start (second dose) and 6 weeks after treatment start. Blood samples gave median yields of about 150,000 T cells and over 80,000 unique TCRs, along with a median clonality of 0.080. The study was an exploratory multi-omic analysis of somatic, immune and clinical correlates of response to PD-L1 blockade with atezolizumab in urothelial cancer. Pretreatment tumor samples, along with matched peripheral blood collected serially before and after atezolizumab treatment, underwent TCR sequencing. Durable clinical benefit was defined as progression-free survival longer than 6 months, and TCR features were also tested against progression-free and overall survival. In the same patients who had TCR sequencing, pretreatment tumors also underwent whole exome sequencing and RNA sequencing. Durable clinical benefit was achieved by nine patients but not by the remaining 20. Pretreatment blood TCR-seq was available for twenty-nine patients, at least one posttreatment blood collection was obtained for some 24 patients, and tumor TCR-seq was available for some 24 patients.

Of note for this clone: The antigen this receptor binds is unknown. Nothing much larger sits one base from this clone, and base qualities are not available.

The paper as a whole reports these results and caveats: A pretreatment peripheral blood TCR clonality below the median was linked to improved progression-free and overall survival. Because the sample size was small (n ≈ 30) and many exploratory analyses were performed, the results are intended to be hypothesis-generating. Patients with durable benefit showed greater expansion of tumor-associated TCR clones in peripheral blood 3 weeks after starting treatment (n = 22, p = 0.022).

The time point tag for this specimen amounts to: pretreatment peripheral blood. The cohort comprised more than 25 patients with locally advanced or metastatic urothelial carcinoma treated at Memorial Sloan Kettering on a trial protocol. Peripheral blood mononuclear cells were collected pretreatment and during treatment, with between 1 and 8 total time points per patient. The Qiagen DNeasy Blood extraction kit was used to purify genomic DNA from total PBMCs and tumor samples. PBMCs were collected pretreatment and during treatment, and were isolated and stored as previously described. Synthetic TCR analog templates were spiked into each PCR to estimate absolute template abundance from read counts. The immunoSEQ assay used bias-controlled V and J gene primers to amplify TCRbeta CDR3 regions from genomic DNA. Sequencing of rearranged TCRbeta segments was performed at approximately 20X coverage. In the source study's methods: Clustering was used to correct sequencing errors, and CDR3s were annotated against IMGT so that V, D and J genes could be assigned. Only productive TCRbeta rearrangements were used in downstream analyses, excluding out-of-frame or stop-codon sequences. Clonality was computed as one minus Shannon entropy normalized by the log of the number of unique productive sequences. Clones differing between time points or between blood and tumor were identified by Fisher's exact test with Benjamini-Hochberg correction at adjusted p below 0.01. This is the immuneACCESS table as TCRdb keeps it, with only in-frame sequences that have V and J called. A part of the clones is gone; compared with another copy, unresolved V genes explain less than half, and the rest is unexplained. V, J and clone size derive from that table, while D and trimming were established from the DNA sequence. This sample gives 85,000 to 90,000 clones in total; about 84% of them show up just once. Of the sample, about 15% is held by the ten largest clones.

V lost 0 bases and J lost 7 bases; the stretch between them is 10 bases long. The CDR3 starts with the cysteine, ends with the phenylalanine, and has 13 residues. The retained sequence is limited to the CDR3, 39 bases, with the frame set at the first base. For CDR1 and CDR2, the germline V gene lists SGHTS and YDEGEE. This material consisted of PBMCs, taken around atezolizumab (anti-PD-L1) treatment. This clonotype was sampled from a man aged 60-69 years with urothelial cancer. This chain joins TRBV5-8 to TRBJ1-2, with the D gene uncertain. The encoded CDR3 is CASSLDPGFGYTF. Here is the DNA: TGTGCCAGCAGCTTGGATCCGGGGTTTGGCTACACCTTC.